This T cell receptor (beta chain) was documented in a study of response to subunit inactivated influenza vaccine. Overall study findings and caveats: There was a suggestion from the authors that each seasonal influenza vaccination recruits few new T cells.

A note on this clonotype: The antigen is not known.

Using its own MiXCR run on the RT-PCR reads, TCRdb lists one record per CDR3 protein. The sample yields 150,000 to 200,000 distinct CDR3 sequences, approximately 10% seen once. The CDR3 is 17 residues long. With 1 base clipped from V and 6 bases from J, the junction kept 5 bases outside the gene matches. Per the germline V gene, CDR1 is WNHNN and CDR2 is SYGVQD (reference sequence). The sample was non-naive T cells sorted from PBMCs, taken more than 35 days after vaccination. The chain employs TRBV10-1 and TRBJ2-2, with 13 nucleotides matching TRBD2. The TCR was taken from a man aged 50 or older who received an inactivated influenza vaccine. CDR3 sequence (DNA): TGCGCCAGCAGTGAGTTGGGACTAGCGGGGTTCCCCGGGGAGCTGTTTTTT. Translating it yields CASSELGLAGFPGELFF.